Below are 18 T cell receptor beta chains sequenced from a single sample in a study of blood T cell repertoires in COVID-19. Generated by immunoSEQ multiplex PCR, the TCRdb table keeps only in-frame clones and is missing some. The profile shows about 330,000 clones, about 87% of them singletons. Sequenced input: peripheral blood. These receptors all come from a man younger than 40 with COVID-19, enrolled during active disease.

The rearrangement uses TRBV12-3 or TRBV12-4 and TRBJ2-7, with D perhaps matching TRBD1 (6 bases). The CDR3 covers 12 residues. V lost 4 bases to trimming and J lost 3 bases, with 7 bases between them. In DNA form, the CDR3 reads TGTGCCAGCAGTTCGGACAGCTACGAGCAGTACTTC. It yields the protein CASSSDSYEQYF.

This sequence joins TRBV4-2 and TRBJ1-1; weak D call: TRBD1 (6 bases). V lost 1 base to trimming and J lost 3 bases, with 9 bases between them. Germline loops: CDR1 LGHNA, CDR2 YNFKEQ. This CDR3 has 14 amino acids. The CDR3: CASSQGGGDTEAFF. In DNA, the CDR3 is TGTGCCAGCAGCCAAGGAGGGGGAGACACTGAAGCTTTCTTT.

The chain is built from TRBV30 and TRBJ1-1; TRBD1 agrees at 7 bases. V lost 2 bases, J lost 0 bases, and 6 bases stayed unmatched. Per the germline V gene, CDR1 is GTSNPN and CDR2 is SVGIG (reference sequence). The CDR3 loop spans 15 amino acids. CDR3 in DNA: TGTGCCTGGAGTTTTTCCGGGACAGTGAACACTGAAGCTTTCTTT. It specifies CAWSFSGTVNTEAFF.

V is TRBV27 and J is TRBJ1-2, with D possibly matching TRBD1 (5 bases). Germline CDR1 is MNHEY and CDR2 is SMNVEV (reference sequence). Trimming left V 5 bases short and J 5 bases short, with 18 bases between. This CDR3 has 15 residues. Here the CDR3 DNA reads TGTGCCAGCAGTCCGTTAGACCGCCGGGGGTATGGCTACACCTTC. This gives the protein CASSPLDRRGYGYTF.

V gene TRBV4-1 combines with J gene TRBJ2-5; a weak D match, TRBD2 (6 bases). The CDR3 length is 14 residues. The V end was cut by 0 bases, the J end by 4 bases, with 9 bases between. Germline V gene data show CDR1 as MGHRA and CDR2 as YSYEKL. The CDR3 protein is CASSQELALETQYF. CDR3 DNA: TGCGCCAGCAGCCAAGAACTAGCCTTAGAGACCCAGTACTTC.

This clone came up once. The V gene is TRBV4-3, the J gene TRBJ2-6; D is possibly TRBD2 (5 bases). Trimming shortened V by 0 bases and J by 2 bases, and 11 bases separated the two germline ends. Germline CDR1 is LGHNA and CDR2 is YSLEER. The length of the CDR3 is 17 residues. The CDR3: CASSQDFTGTGANVLTF. CDR3 in DNA: TGCGCCAGCAGCCAAGATTTTACGGGAACTGGGGCCAACGTCCTGACTTTC.

V gene TRBV2 combines with J gene TRBJ1-2; tentative D call: TRBD1 (6 bases). The CDR3 spans 14 residues. Germline V gene data show CDR1 as SNHLY and CDR2 as FYNNEI. Trimming took off 6 bases at V and 5 bases at J, with 16 bases between the two ends. CDR3 coding DNA: TGTGCCAGCAGCGAGGGACCGACAGGATATGGCTACACCTTC. Its protein product is CASSEGPTGYGYTF.

The chain joins TRBV3-1 (or the pseudogene TRBV3-2) to TRBJ2-1, with 8 bases that match TRBD1. V lost 5 bases to trimming and J lost 4 bases; unmatched junction nucleotides: 7. CDR1 is LGHDT and CDR2 is YNNKEL in the germline V gene (reference sequence). This CDR3 has 15 residues. CDR3 nucleotides: TGTGCCAGCAGCAAAACCGGGACAGGTTACAATGAGCAGTTCTTC. This gives the protein CASSKTGTGYNEQFF.

The chain links TRBV7-6 to TRBJ2-3, with 9 bases lining up with TRBD2. The germline V gene has CDR1 SGHVS and CDR2 FNYEAQ. V lost 4 bases, J lost 2 bases, and 7 bases stayed unmatched. CDR3 length: 16 amino acids. This chain's CDR3 is CASSSSIAGVTDTQYF. In DNA, the CDR3 is TGTGCCAGCAGCTCAAGCATAGCGGGAGTCACAGATACGCAGTATTTT.

This CDR3 reads CASSLRTGGQETQYF. CDR3 bases: TGCGCCAGCAGCTTACGGACAGGGGGACAAGAGACCCAGTACTTC. The V and J genes are TRBV5-1 and TRBJ2-5; 10 bases are a match to TRBD1. V was pared by 2 bases and J by 2 bases, with 3 bases of the junction left unmatched. CDR1 and CDR2 (germline): SGHRS, YFSETQ. The CDR3 length is 15 residues.

Concerning this clone: Other DNA sequences in this sample translate to the same CDR3. V usage is TRBV6-5 and J usage is TRBJ1-2, with TRBD1 matching over 7 bases. CDR1 and CDR2 (germline): MNHEY, SVGAGI. CDR3 length: 14 residues. With V trimmed by 5 bases and J by 4 bases, 7 bases remained unmatched. CDR3 protein: CASSPQGGSYGYTF. CDR3 nucleotide sequence: TGTGCCAGCAGTCCACAAGGGGGCTCCTATGGCTACACCTTC.

The DNA for the CDR3 is TGTGCCAGCAGTTACTCACAAAGCTCTGGAAACACCATATATTTT. Translated, it gives CASSYSQSSGNTIYF. The J gene is TRBJ1-3, the V gene TRBV6-6; no firm D call. The CDR3 consists of 15 residues. The V gene's germline CDR1 is MNHNY and CDR2 SVGAGI (reference sequence). Between the trimmed V and J ends, which lost 0 bases and 0 bases, there was a span of 6 bases.

The table lists this clone with a count of one. The CDR3 DNA reads as TGCGCCAGCAGCCAAGATACAGGGGGTAACTATGGCTACACCTTC. This sequence encodes CASSQDTGGNYGYTF. The gene calls are TRBV4-3 and TRBJ1-2; 8 nucleotides align to TRBD1. The CDR3 loop spans 15 amino acids. Trimming cost V 0 bases and J 1 base; bases outside gene matches: 1. From germline, CDR1 is LGHNA and CDR2 YSLEER.

This chain uses TRBV6-2 or TRBV6-3 with TRBJ1-1, with 7 bases lining up with TRBD1. Germline assignment: CDR1 MNHEY and CDR2 SVGEGT. The CDR3 contains 13 residues. The J segment lost 4 bases and the V segment lost 6 bases, leaving 5 bases of the junction unmatched. In nucleotides, the CDR3 is TGTGCCAGCAGCCGGAGACAGGGCACTGAAGCTTTCTTT. This codes for CASSRRQGTEAFF.

This chain uses TRBV5-8 with TRBJ2-5; 11 nucleotides line up with TRBD2. The germline CDR1 and CDR2 sequences are SGHTS and YDEGEE. The CDR3 covers 17 residues. The V gene end was trimmed by 0 bases and the J gene end by 3 bases; junction bases not matched to a gene: 7. This CDR3 reads CASSLALTSGVEETQYF. CDR3 bases: TGTGCCAGCAGCTTGGCCCTGACTAGCGGGGTTGAAGAGACCCAGTACTTC.

In this sample, this clone turned up once. V is TRBV7-2 and J is TRBJ1-4, with 8 positions matching TRBD1. Trimming removed 1 base from V and 7 bases from J; junction bases left unmatched: 5. The V gene's germline CDR1 is SGHTA and CDR2 FQGNSA. The CDR3 loop spans 15 amino acids. This CDR3 reads CASSLVTGGGEKLFF. DNA of the CDR3: TGTGCCAGCAGCTTAGTTACAGGGGGAGGTGAAAAACTGTTTTTT. The variable domain in full, completed from reference TRBV7-2 and TRBJ1-4, reads GAGVSQSPSNKVTEKGKDVELRCDPISGHTALYWYRQSLGQGLEFLIYFQGNSAPDKSGLPSDRFSAERTGGSVSTLTIQRTQQEDSAVYLCASSLVTGGGEKLFFGSGTQLSVL.

The V call is TRBV7-9, the J call TRBJ1-3; 8 nucleotides agree with TRBD1. The CDR3 contains 16 residues. The V gene's germline CDR1 is SEHNR and CDR2 FQNEAQ (reference sequence). The J segment lost 0 bases and the V segment lost 4 bases, leaving 5 bases of the junction unmatched. DNA for the CDR3: TGTGCCAGCAGCTCGGGACAGGCGATCTCTGGAAACACCATATATTTT. It yields the protein CASSSGQAISGNTIYF.

The chain recombines TRBV6-2 or TRBV6-3 with TRBJ1-5, with D unclear. This CDR3 has 15 amino acids. Germline V gene lookup returns CDR1 MNHEY and CDR2 SVGEGT. Trimming removed 6 bases from V and 6 bases from J, with 18 bases in between. This CDR3 reads CASSLKFTVFQPQHF. DNA for the CDR3: TGTGCCAGCAGCCTCAAATTTACAGTTTTTCAGCCCCAGCATTTT.